These 2 T cell receptor beta chains share one sample of origin, sequenced in a study of blood T cell repertoires in COVID-19. TCRdb's table, derived via immunoSEQ multiplex PCR, lists solely in-frame clones and lacks some. Of approximately 300,000 clones listed, 70% to 90% are singletons. The sequencing sample was made of PBMCs or T cells enriched from blood (not recorded which). The receptors originated from a woman between 25 and 40 years old who had recovered from COVID-19.

The chain is built from TRBV10-3 and TRBJ2-7; TRBD1 aligns across 9 bases. The CDR3 consists of 14 residues. In germline, CDR1 is ENHRY, CDR2 SYGVKD. The V and J ends lost 4 bases and 5 bases, in that order; junction bases with no gene match: 6. CDR3 bases: TGTGCCATCAGTGGTACCGGGACAGGGCACGAGCAGTACTTC. Translation gives CAISGTGTGHEQYF.

The V call is TRBV5-4, the J call TRBJ1-2; 9 bases line up with TRBD1. The length of the CDR3 is 16 residues. V shed 4 bases and J 4 bases; nucleotides not matched to a gene: 11. CDR1 is SGHNT and CDR2 is YYREEE in the germline V gene (reference sequence). The chain's CDR3 is CASSPGWTGDAYGYTF. The DNA of the CDR3 is TGTGCCAGCAGCCCTGGATGGACAGGGGATGCCTATGGCTACACCTTC.